The rows below give T cell receptor beta chains drawn from one sample of a study of T-cell reconstitution after alpha-beta-depleted transplantation in children. One entry per CDR3 protein, called by TCRdb with MiXCR from the PCR reads. In the table there are about 260,000 distinct CDR3 sequences, 11% of which are singletons. Source: peripheral blood, taken 180 days after TCRalphabeta/CD19-depleted stem cell transplant. These receptors were taken from a male patient under 10 years old who had a stem cell transplant for chronic granulomatous disease, so the T cells may come from the graft donor. The CDR3 runs from the conserved cysteine through the conserved F or W. The D gene is left open where the match is weak. Clone size is stated in some rows and not others, as once, few, many or a class when expanded.

>TRBD2|TRBJ2-2|many|TRBV15
TGTGCCACCAGCAGGACCCGAGCGGGAGTAAACACCGGGGAGCTGTTTTTT
CATSRTRAGVNTGELFF
>.|TRBJ2-7|many|TRBV25-1
TGTGCCACCCAGGCGCGGGCTTACGAGCAGTACTTC
CATQARAYEQYF
>.|TRBJ2-2|.|TRBV19
TGTGCCAGTAGTAGTTTCGCCGTAGACACCGGGGAGCTGTTTTTT
CASSSFAVDTGELFF
>TRBD1|TRBJ2-3|many|TRBV5-1
TGCGCCAGCAGCCAAGGGACAGGTGCTAGCACAGATACGCAGTATTTT
CASSQGTGASTDTQYF
>TRBD1|TRBJ2-7|many|TRBV7-7
TGTGCCAGCAGTCCCGGGACAGGGACTTCCTACGAGCAGTACTTC
CASSPGTGTSYEQYF
>TRBD2|TRBJ2-6|many|TRBV28
TGTGCCAGCGGTAGCGGGAGCTCTGGGGCCAACGTCCTGACTTTC
CASGSGSSGANVLTF
>.|TRBJ2-5|many|TRBV12-3/TRBV12-4
TGTGCCAGCAGCCCCGGCGACGGGTACCAAGAGACCCAGTACTTC
CASSPGDGYQETQYF
>.|TRBJ2-5|many|TRBV10-2
TGCGCCAGCAGTGAGTACAGGAGTCAAGAGACCCAGTACTTC
CASSEYRSQETQYF
>.|TRBJ2-7|many|TRBV3-1
TGTGCCAGCAGCCAAGAGGAGGTTAGCTACGAGCAGTACTTC
CASSQEEVSYEQYF
>.|TRBJ2-7|.|TRBV7-2
TGTGCCAGCAGCATACTAGGTCGGCCCGAGCAGTACTTC
CASSILGRPEQYF
>.|TRBJ1-1|many|TRBV29-1
TGCAGCGGCTTGGGAAGTAAGAACACTGAAGCTTTCTTT
CSGLGSKNTEAFF
>TRBD2|TRBJ2-2|many|TRBV6-1
TGTGCCGGGGGAATGGCGGGAGATGGGGAGCTGTTTTTT
CAGGMAGDGELFF
>TRBD2|TRBJ2-7|few|TRBV18
TGTGCCAGCTCACCGGGGACTAGCGGGAATGAGCAGTACTTC
CASSPGTSGNEQYF
>TRBD2|TRBJ2-3|many|TRBV23-1
TGCGCCAGCAGTCAATCAGCGGGGGGGGACCGCACAGATACGCAGTATTTT
CASSQSAGGDRTDTQYF
>TRBD2|TRBJ2-3|many|TRBV4-3
TGCGCCAGCAGCCAAGTTGCAGGGAGCGGGGTAGGAGATACGCAGTATTTT
CASSQVAGSGVGDTQYF
>TRBD2|TRBJ2-1|many|TRBV7-2
TGTGCCAGCAGCTTTGGGGGGGAAAGTTACAATGAGCAGTTCTTC
CASSFGGESYNEQFF
>TRBD2|TRBJ2-3|many|TRBV5-1
TGCGCCAGCAGCTTGGGATTACTACTAGCGGGAGGGCCCCCCGCAGATACGCAGTATTTT
CASSLGLLLAGGPPADTQYF
>.|TRBJ2-1|many|TRBV5-1
TGCGCCAGCAGAAAAAAAGTAGCTGGAGGTAACAATGAGCAGTTCTTC
CASRKKVAGGNNEQFF
>.|TRBJ2-5|many|TRBV12-1
TGTGCCAGCAGCTGCCGAAACTCCGGCGGGGAGACCCAGTACTTC
CASSCRNSGGETQYF
>.|TRBJ1-2|many|TRBV2
TGTGCCAGCTGGGGAAATAAGAGCTACACCTTC
CASWGNKSYTF
>.|TRBJ2-3|many|TRBV4-3
TGCGCCAGCAGCCAAGATGGGGACACTAGTAGCACAGATACGCAGTATTTT
CASSQDGDTSSTDTQYF
>.|TRBJ2-3|many|TRBV20-1
TGCAGTGCCTGGGGGTGGCAGGGAAAAACAGATACGCAGTATTTT
CSAWGWQGKTDTQYF
>.|TRBJ2-3|.|TRBV18
TGTGCCAGCTCACCACGAAGGACGGGGAAGGGGGTAGATACGCAGTATTTT
CASSPRRTGKGVDTQYF
>TRBD1|TRBJ2-5|many|TRBV10-3
TGTGCCATCAGTGAGTCACATGACAGGGTCGCAGAGACCCAGTACTTC
CAISESHDRVAETQYF
>.|TRBJ2-3|few|TRBV18
TGTGCCAGCTCACCACTCCCCTCTAGCCTACACATCACAGATACGCAGTATTTT
CASSPLPSSLHITDTQYF
>.|TRBJ2-7|many|TRBV29-1
TGCAGCGTTGAACCTCAGGGGGGGTACGAGCAGTACTTC
CSVEPQGGYEQYF
>TRBD1|TRBJ1-1|many|TRBV18
TGTGCCAGCTCACCACGGCAGGGGGGGACTGAAGCTTTCTTT
CASSPRQGGTEAFF
>.|TRBJ2-6|many|TRBV7-6
TGTGCCAGCAGCAATACTGGGGCCAACGTCCTGACTTTC
CASSNTGANVLTF
>.|TRBJ2-5|.|TRBV5-4
TGTGCCAGCAGCAGCCCATGGCTAGAGGCAGAGACCCAGTACTTC
CASSSPWLEAETQYF
>.|TRBJ1-4|many|TRBV12-3/TRBV12-4
TGTGCCAGCAGTTTAGCCCCTGCGAATGAAAAACTGTTTTTT
CASSLAPANEKLFF
>TRBD1|TRBJ2-3|many|TRBV20-1
TGCAGTGCTAGTGGGTGGCAGGGGGCCGGAGATACGCAGTATTTT
CSASGWQGAGDTQYF
>.|TRBJ2-2|many|TRBV2
TGTGCCAGCAGCACGGACGGTCGCATCACCGGGGAGCTGTTTTTT
CASSTDGRITGELFF
>.|TRBJ1-4|.|TRBV10-3
TGTGCCATCAGTGAGGGGACTAATGAAAAATTGTTTTTT
CAISEGTNEKLFF
>.|TRBJ2-1|many|TRBV18
TGTGCCAGCTCCCAAACTAAGGAGCAGTTCTTC
CASSQTKEQFF
>.|TRBJ2-2|many|TRBV7-2
TGTGCCAGCAGCATTGATTCCGGCACTAACACCGGGGAGCTGTTTTTT
CASSIDSGTNTGELFF
>.|TRBJ1-4|many|TRBV7-2
TGTGCCAGCAGCATGAGGACCGGAGGAGGTGAAAAACTGTTTTTT
CASSMRTGGGEKLFF
>.|TRBJ2-1|.|TRBV1
TGCACCAGCAGCCGAAAGGGGTCTCCCGGGACAGGGGGTGGGGACTACAATGAGCAGTTCTTC
CTSSRKGSPGTGGGDYNEQFF
>TRBD2|TRBJ2-3|many|TRBV4-1
TGCGCCAGCAGCCAAGATTCCAGCGGGGGGGCATTGGTAGATACGCAGTATTTT
CASSQDSSGGALVDTQYF
>.|TRBJ2-2|many|TRBV12-3/TRBV12-4
TGTGCCAGCAGTTTTCTATTGAGGCCCATCCCCGGGGAGCTGTTTTTT
CASSFLLRPIPGELFF